A single T cell receptor (beta chain) is shown here with its context. What this receptor recognizes is not known. The input lacks base qualities; no much larger clone sits a single base away. This specimen belongs to a study of T cell repertoires in cytomegalovirus infection (dated by TCRdb to the late 2010s). Regarding the research as a whole: Donor HLA type was relevant to the analysis, as public TCR beta signatures indicated carriage of CMV infection together with the matching HLA type. The study at large found these results: The ex vivo response was dominated by HLA-C-restricted CMV-specific TCR beta clonotypes, which also provided the single most frequent clonotype in two of eight donors. In both this cohort and an independent cohort of over 350 donors, the cumulative frequency of public TCR beta family members distinguished carriers of CMV infection plus the relevant HLA type.

The listed sequencing device is Illumina HiSeq 1500. TCRdb redid the processing of the public reads, applying fastp at Q25 and MiXCR, and retained in-frame beta chains. CDR3 protein sequences are deduplicated, and each keeps its most common genes and DNA. The sample table contains about 490,000 distinct CDR3 sequences; only one count was recorded for more than 15% of them. The ten largest clones capture 20% to 30% of the sample. The CDR3 goes from the cysteine to the phenylalanine over 16 residues. Only the CDR3 region is kept as DNA, spanning 48 bases read in frame from base 1. As encoded in the germline V gene (reference sequence), CDR1 is SEHNR while CDR2 is FQNEAQ. V is shortened by 2 bases, J by 13 bases, and the region joining them spans 23 bases.

This receptor was taken from a human donor in good health (CMV status not recorded). Some clones in this sample may be carry-over from other donors' samples. The V and J segments used are TRBV7-9 and TRBJ2-2; confidence is insufficient to name the D gene. The specimen sequenced was CD8+ T cells from PBMCs. CDR3 reads: CASSLSRISNTGLLFF. The DNA is TGTGCCAGCAGCTTATCACGGATCTCGAACACCGGGTTGCTGTTTTTT. The CDR3, completed at both ends by the reference TRBV7-9 and TRBJ2-2 genes, gives the full variable domain DTGVSQNPRHKITKRGQNVTFRCDPISEHNRLYWYRQTLGQGPEFLTYFQNEAQLEKSRLLSDRFSAERPKGSFSTLEIQRTEQGDSAMYLCASSLSRISNTGLLFFGEGSRLTVL.